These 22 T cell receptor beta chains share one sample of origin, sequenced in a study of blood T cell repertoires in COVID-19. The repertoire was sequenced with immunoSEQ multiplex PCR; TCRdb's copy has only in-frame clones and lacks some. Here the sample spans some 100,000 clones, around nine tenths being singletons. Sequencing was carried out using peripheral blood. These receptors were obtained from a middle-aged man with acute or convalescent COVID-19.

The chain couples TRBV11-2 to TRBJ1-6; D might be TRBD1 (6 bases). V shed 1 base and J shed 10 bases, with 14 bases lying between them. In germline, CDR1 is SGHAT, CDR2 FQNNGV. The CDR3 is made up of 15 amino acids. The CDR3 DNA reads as TGTGCCAGCAGCTTAGTGGGTACAGGGCGGTCACCCCTCCACTTT. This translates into CASSLVGTGRSPLHF.

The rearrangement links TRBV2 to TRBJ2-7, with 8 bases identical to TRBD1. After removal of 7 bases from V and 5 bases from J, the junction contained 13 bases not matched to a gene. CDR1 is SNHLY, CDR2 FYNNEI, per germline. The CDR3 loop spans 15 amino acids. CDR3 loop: CASTERNLRGHEQYF. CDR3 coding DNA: TGTGCCAGCACCGAACGAAACCTCAGGGGGCACGAGCAGTACTTC.

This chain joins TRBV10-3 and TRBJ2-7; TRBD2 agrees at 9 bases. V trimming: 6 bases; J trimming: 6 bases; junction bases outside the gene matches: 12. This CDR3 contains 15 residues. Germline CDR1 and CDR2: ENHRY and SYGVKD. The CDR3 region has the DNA TGTGCCATCAGCCGATTGGCTAGCGGGAAAGTCGAGCAGTACTTC. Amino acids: CAISRLASGKVEQYF.

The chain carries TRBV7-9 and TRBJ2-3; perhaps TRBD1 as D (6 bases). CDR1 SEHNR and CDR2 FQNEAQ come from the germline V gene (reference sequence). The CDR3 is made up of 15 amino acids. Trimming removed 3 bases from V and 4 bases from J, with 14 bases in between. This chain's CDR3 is CASSLRIQGSDTQYF. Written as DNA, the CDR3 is TGTGCCAGCAGCTTGAGGATACAGGGATCAGATACGCAGTATTTT. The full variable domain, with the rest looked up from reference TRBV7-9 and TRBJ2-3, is DTGVSQNPRHKITKRGQNVTFRCDPISEHNRLYWYRQTLGQGPEFLTYFQNEAQLEKSRLLSDRFSAERPKGSFSTLEIQRTEQGDSAMYLCASSLRIQGSDTQYFGPGTRLTVL.

The CDR3 loop reads CASSLGGQGRSPLHF. The CDR3 nucleotides are TGTGCCAGCAGCTTAGGAGGGCAGGGGCGCTCACCCCTCCACTTT. This chain uses TRBV7-9 with TRBJ1-6; tentative D call: TRBD1 (6 bases). V gave up 1 base and J gave up 10 bases, with 14 bases separating them. Looked up from germline, CDR1 is SEHNR and CDR2 is FQNEAQ (reference sequence). The CDR3 is 15 amino acids.

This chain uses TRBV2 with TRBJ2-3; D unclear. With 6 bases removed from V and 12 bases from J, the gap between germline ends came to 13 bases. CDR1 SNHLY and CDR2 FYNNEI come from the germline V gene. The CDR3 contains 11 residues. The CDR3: CASSDERKQYF. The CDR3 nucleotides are TGTGCCAGCAGCGACGAGAGGAAACAGTATTTT.

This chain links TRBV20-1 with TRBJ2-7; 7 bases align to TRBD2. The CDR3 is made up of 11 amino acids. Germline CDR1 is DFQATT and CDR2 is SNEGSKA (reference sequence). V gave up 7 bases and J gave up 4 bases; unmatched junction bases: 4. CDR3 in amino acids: CSVLGGYEQYF. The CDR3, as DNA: TGCAGTGTCCTGGGGGGGTACGAGCAGTACTTC.

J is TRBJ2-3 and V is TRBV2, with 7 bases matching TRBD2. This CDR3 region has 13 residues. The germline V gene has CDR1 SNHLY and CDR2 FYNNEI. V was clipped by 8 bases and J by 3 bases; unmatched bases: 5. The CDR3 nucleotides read TGTGCCAGCCTAGGCGGGAGAACAGATACGCAGTATTTT. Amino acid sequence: CASLGGRTDTQYF.

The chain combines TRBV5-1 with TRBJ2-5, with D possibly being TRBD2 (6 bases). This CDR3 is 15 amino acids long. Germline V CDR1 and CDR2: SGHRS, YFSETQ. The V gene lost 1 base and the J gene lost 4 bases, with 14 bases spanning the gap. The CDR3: CASSLFGSDPETQYF. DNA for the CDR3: TGCGCCAGCAGCTTGTTCGGGAGTGACCCAGAGACCCAGTACTTC.

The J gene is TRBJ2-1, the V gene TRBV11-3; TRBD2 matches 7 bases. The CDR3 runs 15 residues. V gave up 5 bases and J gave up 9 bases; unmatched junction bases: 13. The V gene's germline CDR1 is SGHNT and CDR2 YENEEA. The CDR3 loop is CASSPPGVGEGEQFF. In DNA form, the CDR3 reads TGTGCCAGCAGCCCACCTGGGGTCGGGGAGGGTGAGCAGTTCTTC. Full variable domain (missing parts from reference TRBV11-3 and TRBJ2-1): EAGVVQSPRYKIIEKKQPVAFWCNPISGHNTLYWYLQNLGQGPELLIRYENEEAVDDSQLPKDRFSAERLKGVDSTLKIQPAELGDSAVYLCASSPPGVGEGEQFFGPGTRLTVL.

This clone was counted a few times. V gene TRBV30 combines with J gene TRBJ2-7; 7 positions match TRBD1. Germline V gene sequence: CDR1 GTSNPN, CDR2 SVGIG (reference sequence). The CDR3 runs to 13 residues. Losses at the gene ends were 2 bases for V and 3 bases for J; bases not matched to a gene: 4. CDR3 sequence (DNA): TGTGCCTGGAGTACAGGGGTTGTCTACGAGCAGTACTTC. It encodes CAWSTGVVYEQYF. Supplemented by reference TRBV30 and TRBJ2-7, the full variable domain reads SQTIHQWPATLVQPVGSPLSLECTVEGTSNPNLYWYRQAAGRGLQLLFYSVGIGQISSEVPQNLSASRPQDRQFILSSKKLLLSDSGFYLCAWSTGVVYEQYFGPGTRLTVT.

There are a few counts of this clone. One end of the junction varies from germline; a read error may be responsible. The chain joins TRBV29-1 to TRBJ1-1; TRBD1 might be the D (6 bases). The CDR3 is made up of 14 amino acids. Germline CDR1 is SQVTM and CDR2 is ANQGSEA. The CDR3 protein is CSVQDRSMNTEAFF. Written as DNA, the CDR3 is TGCAGCGTTCAAGACAGGTCCATGAACACTGAAGCTTTCTTT.

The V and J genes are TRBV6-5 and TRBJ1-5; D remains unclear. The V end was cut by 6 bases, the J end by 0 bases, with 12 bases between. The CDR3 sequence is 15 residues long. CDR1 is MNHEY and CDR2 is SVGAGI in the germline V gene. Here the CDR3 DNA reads TGTGCCAGCAGCCTATTTCGGGATAGCAATCAGCCCCAGCATTTT. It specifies CASSLFRDSNQPQHF.

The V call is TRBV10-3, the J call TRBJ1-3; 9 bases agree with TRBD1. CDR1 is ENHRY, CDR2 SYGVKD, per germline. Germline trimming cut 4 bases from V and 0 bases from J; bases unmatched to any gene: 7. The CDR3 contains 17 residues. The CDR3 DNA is TGTGCCATCAGTGCAACACAGGGGGCGAGCTCTGGAAACACCATATATTTT. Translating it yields CAISATQGASSGNTIYF.

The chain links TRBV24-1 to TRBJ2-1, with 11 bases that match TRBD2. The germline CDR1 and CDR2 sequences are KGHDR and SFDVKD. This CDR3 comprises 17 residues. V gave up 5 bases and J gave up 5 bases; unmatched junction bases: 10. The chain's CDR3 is CATSALGGTSGNNEQFF. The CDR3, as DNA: TGTGCCACCAGTGCCCTAGGAGGGACTAGCGGAAACAATGAGCAGTTCTTC.

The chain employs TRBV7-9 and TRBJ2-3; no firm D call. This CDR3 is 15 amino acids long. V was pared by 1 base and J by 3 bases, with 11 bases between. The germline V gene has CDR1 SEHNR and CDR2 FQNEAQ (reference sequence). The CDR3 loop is CASSLGVHETDTQYF. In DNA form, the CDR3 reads TGTGCCAGCAGCTTAGGCGTGCACGAGACAGATACGCAGTATTTT.

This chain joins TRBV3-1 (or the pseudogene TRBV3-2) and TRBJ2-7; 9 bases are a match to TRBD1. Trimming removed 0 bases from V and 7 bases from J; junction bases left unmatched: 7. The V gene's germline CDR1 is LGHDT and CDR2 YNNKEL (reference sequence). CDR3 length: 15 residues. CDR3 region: CASSQDPGQGKEQYF. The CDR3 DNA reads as TGTGCCAGCAGCCAAGATCCAGGACAGGGGAAAGAGCAGTACTTC.

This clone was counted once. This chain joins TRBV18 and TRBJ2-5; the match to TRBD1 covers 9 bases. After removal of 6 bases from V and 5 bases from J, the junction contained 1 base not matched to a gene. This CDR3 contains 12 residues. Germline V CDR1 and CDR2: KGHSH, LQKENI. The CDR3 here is CASSGTGETQYF. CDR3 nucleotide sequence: TGTGCCAGCTCGGGGACAGGGGAGACCCAGTACTTC.

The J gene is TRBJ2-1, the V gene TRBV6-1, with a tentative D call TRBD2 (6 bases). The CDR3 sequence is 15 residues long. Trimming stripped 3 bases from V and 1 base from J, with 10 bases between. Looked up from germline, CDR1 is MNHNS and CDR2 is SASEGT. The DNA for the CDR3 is TGTGCCAGCAGTGATGATAGCGGATCCTACAATGAGCAGTTCTTC. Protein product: CASSDDSGSYNEQFF.

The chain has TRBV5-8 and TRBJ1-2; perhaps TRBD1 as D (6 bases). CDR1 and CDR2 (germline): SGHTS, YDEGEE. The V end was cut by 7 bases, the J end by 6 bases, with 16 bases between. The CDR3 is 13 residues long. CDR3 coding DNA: TGTGCCAGCGGTTTACGGGGGGCAAATGGCTACACCTTC. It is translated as CASGLRGANGYTF.

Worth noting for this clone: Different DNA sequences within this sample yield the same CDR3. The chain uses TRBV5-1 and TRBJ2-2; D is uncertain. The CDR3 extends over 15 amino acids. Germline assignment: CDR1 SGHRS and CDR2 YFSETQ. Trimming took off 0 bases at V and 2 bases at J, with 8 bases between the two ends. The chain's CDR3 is CASSLGTLNTGELFF. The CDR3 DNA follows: TGCGCCAGCAGCTTGGGTACTCTTAACACCGGGGAGCTGTTTTTT.

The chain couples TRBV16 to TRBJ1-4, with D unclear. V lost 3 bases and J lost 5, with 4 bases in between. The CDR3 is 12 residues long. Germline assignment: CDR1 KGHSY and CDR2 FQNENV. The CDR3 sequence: CASSQSNEKLFF. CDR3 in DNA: TGTGCCAGCAGCCAGTCGAATGAAAAACTGTTTTTT.